What follows describes a single T cell receptor beta chain. This specimen includes other DNA sequences encoding the same CDR3. CDR1 LNHDA and CDR2 SQIVND come from the germline V gene (reference sequence). The junction had 2 bases not matched to a gene; V was cut back by 4 bases and J by 0 bases. CDR3 size: 14 residues. Sequencing was performed with immunoSEQ multiplex PCR; in TCRdb, only in-frame clones are kept and a portion is missing. The sample comprises 260,000 or so clones, 85% of which are singletons, and about 2.5% rests with the top ten. This specimen belongs to a study of blood T cell repertoires in COVID-19. Across the study: Sources were T cells, B-cell-depleted T cells, or PBMCs; the material itself was cDNA or gDNA.

The source material was PBMCs or T cells enriched from blood (not recorded which). The rearrangement uses TRBV19 and TRBJ1-1; 7 bases line up with TRBD1. The sequence was collected from a woman aged 45-60 years who had recovered from COVID-19. The CDR3 coding sequence is TGTGCCAGTAGTAGGGGACAGCTGAACACTGAAGCTTTCTTT. This encodes CASSRGQLNTEAFF.